The sequence of this TCR beta chain was determined in a study of CD8 T cells in ankylosing spondylitis. Study findings and constraints: Reactive arthritis synovial fluid and blood were previously reported to contain some motif variants. Disease-linked clones were found to be CD8+ and relatively rare in peripheral blood. Reports say disease-linked clones showed up significantly more in matched ankylosing spondylitis synovial fluid.

This clonotype was picked up many times. The antigen remains undetermined. Molecular-barcoded quantitative 5'-RACE produced these TCR beta libraries. TCRdb called the 5' RACE reads again in MiXCR, with one record for every CDR3 protein. The profile shows about 160,000 distinct CDR3 sequences, around 20% of them singletons. This CDR3 contains 19 residues. Germline lookup yields CDR1 MDHEN and CDR2 SYDVKM. Trimming stripped 5 bases from V and 1 base from J, with 26 bases between. The clonotype comes from a male donor with ankylosing spondylitis or in good health (not recorded which). This chain uses TRBV28 with TRBJ2-5, with D perhaps assigned TRBD1 or TRBD2 (5 bases each). What was sequenced was blood, either unsorted or a sorted T cell fraction (not recorded which). This chain's CDR3 is CASSVGGRETIDTQETQYF. The CDR3, as DNA: TGTGCCAGCAGTGTAGGCGGCAGGGAGACCATAGACACCCAAGAGACCCAGTACTTC.